Presented here are 6 T cell receptor beta chains from one specimen sequenced in a study of cytomegalovirus exposure and HLA in healthy donors. Measured with immunoSEQ multiplex PCR; TCRdb has only the in-frame clones, and not every one. The sample lists almost 200,000 clones; approximately 78% were seen once. The sample was PBMCs. The receptor source for this set is a woman in her thirties in good health and CMV-seronegative.

This clone was seen only a few times. The rearrangement links TRBV30 to TRBJ1-2; 7 bases fit TRBD1. Per the germline V gene, CDR1 is GTSNPN and CDR2 is SVGIG (reference sequence). Trimming took 3 bases from V and 8 from J; bases not matched to a gene: 6. The CDR3 sequence is 12 residues long. The CDR3 is CAWRRGQNGYTF. CDR3 in DNA: TGTGCCTGGAGGAGGGGGCAAAACGGCTACACCTTC.

This sequence joins TRBV6-1 and TRBJ1-2; possible D gene TRBD1, 6 bases. The V gene lost 7 bases and the J gene lost 2 bases, with 11 bases spanning the gap. This CDR3 comprises 13 residues. CDR1 is MNHNS and CDR2 is SASEGT in the germline V gene. CDR3 nucleotides: TGTGCCAGCATACCGGGACACAACTATGGCTACACCTTC. As protein: CASIPGHNYGYTF.

Comments on this clone: The junction departs from the called germline gene at one end, perhaps through a read error. The CDR3 region has the DNA TGTGCCAGCAGTGAAGCGGGTGGCTACCGAGGAGACTTC. Protein: CASSEAGGYRGDF. The chain employs TRBV6-1 and TRBJ2-7; D is uncertain. Germline V gene lookup returns CDR1 MNHNS and CDR2 SASEGT. This CDR3 contains 13 residues.

The chain couples TRBV15 to TRBJ2-7, with a possible D match to TRBD2 (5 bases). The CDR3 loop spans 12 amino acids. The germline V gene has CDR1 LNHNV and CDR2 YYDKDF (reference sequence). V was shortened by 0 bases and J by 7 bases, with 7 bases between the two germline ends. CDR3 protein: CATSREGGEQYF. CDR3 in DNA: TGTGCCACCAGCAGAGAGGGCGGGGAGCAGTACTTC.

The chain employs TRBV16 and TRBJ1-6; no clear D gene. Germline CDR1 reads KGHSY; CDR2 reads FQNENV. Trimming pared 0 bases from V and 6 bases from J, leaving 6 bases between. This CDR3 contains 14 residues. The CDR3 loop reads CASSQSALNSPLHF. CDR3 bases: TGTGCCAGCAGCCAATCGGCCCTTAATTCACCCCTCCACTTT.

The V gene is TRBV7-2, the J gene TRBJ1-1, with D possibly being TRBD1 (5 bases). The CDR3 has 15 amino acids. Germline values: CDR1 SGHTA, CDR2 FQGNSA. V lost 1 base to trimming and J lost 0 bases, with 9 bases between them. The CDR3 here is CASSLDAGLNTEAFF. The CDR3 coding sequence is TGTGCCAGCAGCTTAGACGCAGGGCTGAACACTGAAGCTTTCTTT.